This T cell receptor (beta chain) stems from a study of OX40 agonist ivuxolimab in advanced cancers. Broadly, across the study: Ivuxolimab was a fully human IgG2 agonistic monoclonal antibody targeting the costimulatory receptor OX40 (CD134). Of the roughly 52 dose-escalation patients, hepatocellular carcinoma was present in around 20, melanoma in approximately 15, renal cell carcinoma in 9 and head and neck cancer in 9. Partial responses occurred in three dose-escalation patients: two with cutaneous melanoma and one with hepatocellular carcinoma. The paper covers the monotherapy dose-escalation part of the phase I ivuxolimab trial, which included N ≈ 57 patients. Intravenous ivuxolimab was administered to patients every 2 weeks at six dose levels: 0.01, 0.1, 0.3, 1.5, 3 and 10 mg/kg. A male proportion of 70% to 90% and a mean age of 60 years, ranging from 23 to 79, were recorded for the dose-escalation cohort. The purpose of peripheral TCRbeta sequencing was to test whether ivuxolimab changed TCR sequence diversity and led to clonal T-cell expansion. Patients were allowed to have had prior anti-PD-1, anti-PD-L1 or anti-CTLA-4 therapy, and 40% of the dose-escalation patients had been treated with checkpoint inhibitors.

For sequencing of the TCRbeta CDR3 region, genomic DNA was extracted from the sorted cells. The immunoSEQ Assay was used to sequence the TCRbeta CDR3 regions. TCRdb carries this immuneACCESS record with in-frame sequences only. Its versions omit some clonotypes, under half of them owing to an unresolved V gene in the studies checked, with the rest unexplained. The sample includes some 79,000 clones, with about 93% observed a single time. The ten largest account for approximately 0.45% of the sample. In the case of this clone: The antigen this receptor binds is unknown. It has no much larger one-base neighbor in the sample; base qualities were not kept.

What the work shows at the level of the full study, not this receptor alone: After ivuxolimab, more expanded clones were found on average in CD8+ T cells than in CD4+ T cells. At doses of 0.1 to 3.0 mg/kg, clonal expansion of both CD4+ and CD8+ T cells in blood was seen between baseline and week 6. Low levels of normalized T-cell clonal expansion were also seen in some patients who did not respond. In the 0.1-3.0 mg/kg groups, partial responders had among the lowest normalized peripheral clonal expansion, particularly in CD8+ T cells. Which antigens the clonally expanded peripheral T cells were specific for was not determined.

Deletion took 6 bases off V and 2 bases off J, with a span of 10 bases between the germline ends. From cysteine to phenylalanine, the CDR3 is 13 amino acids long. The DNA shown is the 39-base CDR3, in frame from base 1. CDR1 and CDR2 (ENHRY, SYGVKD) derive from the germline V gene. Patients with a history of autoimmune disease or receiving systemic immunosuppression were excluded from the trial. Peripheral blood for TCR sequencing was drawn from every dose cohort at baseline, at cycle 4 day 1 and at cycle 7 day 1. The samples were drawn from a first-in-human, open-label, multicenter phase I dose-escalation trial of ivuxolimab. Adults with locally advanced or metastatic head and neck squamous cell, hepatocellular, melanoma or renal cell carcinoma were enrolled in the trial. CD4+ and CD8+ T cells were sorted separately from peripheral blood before TCR sequencing.

The sequence is built from TRBV10-3 and TRBJ1-1, and the D gene may be TRBD1, 5 bases matching. Source: CD4+ or CD8+ T cells sorted from blood, taken in a trial of the OX40 agonist ivuxolimab. The TCR was taken from an adult with an advanced solid tumor such as melanoma, head and neck, liver or kidney cancer. The bases read TGTGCCATCAGCTTTCAGGGAAACACTGAAGCTTTCTTT. Translated, this gives CAISFQGNTEAFF.